The 14 T cell receptor beta chains below were found in one sample sequenced in a study of PD-1 blockade in classical Hodgkin lymphoma. Sequenced by immunoSEQ multiplex PCR; TCRdb stores in-frame clones only, minus some. In the table there are approximately 8,800 clones, roughly 84% of which are singletons. Brentuximab vedotin exposure varied, and every patient relapsed after autologous stem cell transplantation. Investigators isolated CD4+ T cells from thawed PBMCs through magnetic negative selection. The sample in question was CD4+ T cells from blood, obtained at baseline. The receptors originated from a human donor with classical Hodgkin lymphoma.

The rearrangement uses TRBV7-8 and TRBJ1-1, with D possibly being TRBD1 (6 bases). The CDR3 length is 14 residues. Between the trimmed V and J ends, which lost 3 bases and 0 bases, there was a span of 8 bases. The germline gives CDR1 SGHVS, CDR2 FQNEAQ. The chain's CDR3 is CASSLDRVNTEAFF. In DNA, the CDR3 is TGTGCCAGCAGCTTGGACAGAGTGAACACTGAAGCTTTCTTT.

The chain has TRBV18 and TRBJ2-5; no definite D call. Trimming took off 1 base at V and 1 base at J, with 10 bases between the two ends. Germline V gene data show CDR1 as KGHSH and CDR2 as LQKENI. This CDR3 is 15 amino acids long. CDR3 sequence reads: CASSPLSNSQETQYF. The CDR3 DNA reads as TGTGCCAGCTCACCACTTTCGAACTCCCAAGAGACCCAGTACTTC.

This clone was recorded once. The J gene is TRBJ2-7, the V gene TRBV7-8; 7 nucleotides align to TRBD2. The CDR3 sequence is 14 residues long. Germline V gives CDR1 SGHVS, CDR2 FQNEAQ. V gave up 4 bases and J gave up 4 bases; unmatched junction bases: 7. The CDR3, as DNA: TGTGCCAGCAGCTCTAGCGGACTATATTACGAGCAGTACTTC. Translated: CASSSSGLYYEQYF.

This clone was found a few times. The chain recombines TRBV27 with TRBJ2-7, with TRBD1 matching 11 bases. With 6 bases clipped from V and 4 bases from J, the junction kept 5 bases outside the gene matches. The germline CDR1 and CDR2 sequences are MNHEY and SMNVEV (reference sequence). CDR3 length: 14 amino acids. CDR3 loop: CASSRTGGEYEQYF. In DNA form, the CDR3 reads TGTGCCAGCAGCCGGACAGGGGGCGAGTACGAGCAGTACTTC.

This clone turned up a few times. The chain employs TRBV6-1 and TRBJ2-7, with D possibly being TRBD1 (5 bases). The V end lost 7 bases, the J end lost 9 bases, and 25 bases lay between the germline ends. The CDR3 contains 15 residues. From germline, CDR1 is MNHNS and CDR2 SASEGT. This CDR3 is CASTTEAGFFLRQYF. In DNA, the CDR3 is TGTGCCAGCACAACCGAGGCAGGGTTCTTCTTACGGCAGTACTTC.

V is TRBV7-2 and J is TRBJ2-4; TRBD1 agrees at 9 bases. Germline-derived CDR1 and CDR2 are SGHTA and FQGNSA. The V and J ends lost 11 bases and 1 base, in that order; junction bases with no gene match: 6. This CDR3 has 14 amino acids. In DNA, the CDR3 is TGTGCCGTCGGACAGGGGACGGCCAAAAACATTCAGTACTTC. Translating gives CAVGQGTAKNIQYF.

This chain uses TRBV5-1 with TRBJ2-5; 10 nucleotides align to TRBD2. The CDR3 is 13 amino acids. V shed 6 bases and J 7 bases; nucleotides not matched to a gene: 6. The germline V gene has CDR1 SGHRS and CDR2 YFSETQ. In DNA form, the CDR3 reads TGCGCCAGCACCCCTAGCGGGAGCGGGACCCAGTACTTC. Translated: CASTPSGSGTQYF.

This chain joins TRBV2 and TRBJ1-5; D not resolved. The CDR3 length is 18 residues. Germline V gene data show CDR1 as SNHLY and CDR2 as FYNNEI. The V end lost 2 bases, the J end lost 0 bases, and 17 bases lay between the germline ends. CDR3 DNA sequence: TGTGCCAGCAGTGAACGATGGCGCCGGCAGTTTAGCAATCAGCCCCAGCATTTT. This translates into CASSERWRRQFSNQPQHF.

The chain couples TRBV6-1 to TRBJ2-1; possible D gene TRBD1, 6 bases. Trimming stripped 6 bases from V and 4 bases from J, with 13 bases between. The CDR3 is 14 residues long. The germline gives CDR1 MNHNS, CDR2 SASEGT. The chain's CDR3 is CASRATGQYNEQFF. The DNA for the CDR3 is TGTGCCAGCAGAGCCACAGGACAGTACAATGAGCAGTTCTTC.

Of note for this clone: At one of its ends the junction is not consistent with the germline gene, which may arise from a read error. J is TRBJ2-1 and V is TRBV7-7; tentative D call: TRBD1 (5 bases). CDR1 and CDR2 from the germline V gene are SSHAT and FNYEAQ (reference sequence). This CDR3 is built from 15 residues. This CDR3 reads CASSLEHGQGNEQFF. The DNA for the CDR3 is TGTGCTAGCAGCTTAGAGCACGGGCAGGGTAATGAGCAGTTCTTC.

The J gene is TRBJ2-1, the V gene TRBV5-4, with 14 bases aligning to TRBD2. CDR1 is SGHNT and CDR2 is YYREEE in the germline V gene (reference sequence). CDR3 size: 15 residues. After removal of 4 bases from V and 8 bases from J, the junction contained 5 bases not matched to a gene. The CDR3 DNA follows: TGTGCCAGCAGCGTGGGACTAGCGGGAGATCATGAGCAGTTCTTC. Its protein product is CASSVGLAGDHEQFF.

The chain links TRBV2 to TRBJ1-5, with TRBD1 matching 12 bases. Trimming cost V 6 bases and J 5 bases; bases outside gene matches: 5. The germline V gene encodes CDR1 SNHLY and CDR2 FYNNEI. There are 15 residues in the CDR3. As DNA, the CDR3 is TGTGCCAGCAGGGACGGGACAGGGGGCTATCAGCCCCAGCATTTT. This translates into CASRDGTGGYQPQHF.

The chain employs TRBV18 and TRBJ2-1, with 11 nucleotides matching TRBD1. Germline assignment: CDR1 KGHSH and CDR2 LQKENI. The CDR3 runs to 14 residues. The junction had 3 bases not matched to a gene; V was cut back by 3 bases and J by 8 bases. This CDR3 is CASSPGTGGHEQFF. CDR3 coding DNA: TGTGCCAGCTCACCCGGGACAGGGGGGCATGAGCAGTTCTTC.

The gene calls are TRBV5-8 and TRBJ2-6; D ambiguous. The CDR3 runs 16 residues. Germline V gene sequence: CDR1 SGHTS, CDR2 YDEGEE. The V end lost 6 bases, the J end lost 0 bases, and 13 bases lay between the germline ends. The DNA of the CDR3 is TGTGCCAGCACAATGACATGGGTCTCTGGGGCCAACGTCCTGACTTTC. It is translated as CASTMTWVSGANVLTF.